These 17 T cell receptor beta chains were all obtained from the same sample, sequenced in a study of blood T cell repertoires in COVID-19. TCRdb's copy holds only in-frame clones and misses some; the assay was immunoSEQ multiplex PCR. This sample has fewer than 400,000 clones; 85% occur once, and the top ten carry 1.5% to 2%. The sequencing sample was made of PBMCs or T cells enriched from blood (not recorded which). The receptors derive from a woman in her twenties or thirties who had been exposed to COVID-19.

This chain connects TRBV5-1 to TRBJ2-1; 9 bases are a match to TRBD1. Germline lookup yields CDR1 SGHRS and CDR2 YFSETQ. The CDR3 runs 14 residues. The V and J ends lost 3 bases and 8 bases, in that order; junction bases with no gene match: 6. The chain's CDR3 is CASSSGTGLDEQFF. DNA of the CDR3: TGCGCCAGCAGCTCCGGGACAGGGTTAGATGAGCAGTTCTTC.

This clone has only one observation. V is TRBV4-3 and J is TRBJ2-7; perhaps TRBD2 as D (6 bases). This CDR3 has 15 amino acids. CDR1 is LGHNA and CDR2 is YSLEER in the germline V gene. Trimming removed 1 base from V and 0 bases from J, with 10 bases in between. The CDR3 nucleotides are TGCGCCAGCAGCCAAGGGGACTTCTCCTCCTACGAGCAGTACTTC. The encoded protein is CASSQGDFSSYEQYF.

This clone was recorded a few times. V gene TRBV7-3 combines with J gene TRBJ1-3, with 9 nucleotides matching TRBD1. With V trimmed by 4 bases and J by 0 bases, 7 bases remained unmatched. Germline CDR1 SGHTA, CDR2 FQGTGA. The CDR3 is 17 residues long. The CDR3 DNA follows: TGTGCCAGCAGCTCCCGAGGACAGGGGAACTCTGGAAACACCATATATTTT. Amino acid sequence: CASSSRGQGNSGNTIYF.

The chain has TRBV30 and TRBJ1-5, with D possibly TRBD1 on 6 matching bases. Trimming stripped 0 bases from V and 5 bases from J, with 11 bases between. In germline, CDR1 is GTSNPN, CDR2 SVGIG (reference sequence). This CDR3 is 14 amino acids long. Here the CDR3 reads CAWSVSQGHQPQHF. The CDR3 DNA reads TGTGCCTGGAGTGTTTCACAGGGTCATCAGCCCCAGCATTTT.

This rearrangement joins TRBV15 to TRBJ2-1, with TRBD2 matching 9 bases. Germline assignment: CDR1 LNHNV and CDR2 YYDKDF (reference sequence). The CDR3 is 16 residues long. The V gene end was trimmed by 0 bases and the J gene end by 4 bases; junction bases not matched to a gene: 4. The CDR3 protein is CATSRDLAGTYNEQFF. The CDR3, as DNA: TGTGCCACCAGCAGAGATCTAGCGGGAACGTACAATGAGCAGTTCTTC.

This clone was seen a few times. The chain links TRBV7-6 to TRBJ2-7, with D tentatively TRBD2 (6 bases). Germline V gene lookup returns CDR1 SGHVS and CDR2 FNYEAQ. The CDR3 is 14 amino acids. Trimming removed 5 bases from V and 2 bases from J, with 13 bases in between. CDR3 nucleotides: TGTGCCAGCAGCCTAGAGTCGGGGGCCTACGAGCAGTACTTC. Amino acids: CASSLESGAYEQYF.

A single count supports this clone. The CDR3 DNA is TGTGCCAGCAGTTACGGCGGAATCAATCAGCCCCAGCATTTT. This codes for CASSYGGINQPQHF. The V and J genes are TRBV6-5 and TRBJ1-5; D remains ambiguous. The germline V gene has CDR1 MNHEY and CDR2 SVGAGI. CDR3 length equals 14 residues. V lost 2 bases and J 3 bases, leaving 8 bases between the germline ends.

J is TRBJ1-1 and V is TRBV16; D perhaps matches TRBD1 (5 bases). This CDR3 comprises 15 residues. The germline V gene encodes CDR1 KGHSY and CDR2 FQNENV. V dropped 0 bases and J dropped 1 base, with 9 bases sitting between them. The CDR3 spells CASSQSYTGNTEAFF. DNA for the CDR3: TGTGCCAGCAGCCAATCGTACACAGGGAACACTGAAGCTTTCTTT.

This clone was seen a single time. The rearrangement uses TRBV6-5 and TRBJ1-1; D not certain. The CDR3 is 13 amino acids. Germline CDR1 reads MNHEY; CDR2 reads SVGAGI. The V end was cut by 7 bases, the J end by 8 bases, with 17 bases between. The CDR3 here is CASKTPQTIEAFF. As DNA, the CDR3 is TGTGCCAGCAAAACCCCACAGACAATCGAAGCTTTCTTT.

CDR3 sequence: CASSVGRNTEAFF. CDR3 DNA sequence: TGTGCCAGTAGTGTAGGGAGGAACACTGAAGCTTTCTTT. The chain links TRBV19 to TRBJ1-1; D remains unclear. Germline V gives CDR1 LNHDA, CDR2 SQIVND (reference sequence). The CDR3 runs to 13 residues. V gave up 5 bases and J gave up 1 base, with 8 bases separating them.

V and J are TRBV24-1 and TRBJ2-2, with a tentative D call TRBD2 (7 bases). This CDR3 region has 17 residues. The germline V gene encodes CDR1 KGHDR and CDR2 SFDVKD. Trimming stripped 7 bases from V and 1 base from J, with 18 bases between. In DNA, the CDR3 is TGTGCCACCAGCACCCAATTGGGGGGGCTGAACACCGGGGAGCTGTTTTTT. This gives the protein CATSTQLGGLNTGELFF.

This clone was seen just once. CDR3 coding DNA: TGTGCCAGCAGTTACGGGAAGGGCAGGGAGGATTTCTTT. Amino acid sequence: CASSYGKGREDFF. This sequence joins TRBV6-5 and TRBJ1-1; tentatively, D is TRBD1 (5 bases). This CDR3 comprises 13 residues. CDR1 and CDR2 (germline): MNHEY, SVGAGI. Trimming left V 2 bases short and J 13 bases short, with 17 bases between.

This clone showed up just once. V usage is TRBV5-1 and J usage is TRBJ2-5; TRBD2 agrees at 9 bases. CDR3 length: 16 residues. Germline CDR1 reads SGHRS; CDR2 reads YFSETQ. V lost 6 bases, J lost 2 bases, and 11 bases stayed unmatched. The CDR3 spells CASKAGASGTQETQYF. Written as DNA, the CDR3 is TGCGCCAGCAAAGCGGGGGCTAGCGGGACTCAAGAGACCCAGTACTTC.

About this clone: At one end the junction does not follow the germline gene, possibly because of a read error. The chain combines TRBV7-7 with TRBJ2-7; TRBD1 agrees at 7 bases. CDR1 is SSHAT, CDR2 FNYEAQ, per germline (reference sequence). The CDR3 spans 16 residues. The DNA for the CDR3 is TGTGCTAGCAGCTTAATGGGACAGCAAAAATCTTACGAGCAGTACTTC. The encoded protein is CASSLMGQQKSYEQYF.

This chain uses TRBV14 with TRBJ1-6; D call uncertain. Germline-derived CDR1 and CDR2 are SGHDN and FVKESK. This CDR3 has 13 residues. Trimming shortened V by 4 bases and J by 8 bases, and 9 bases separated the two germline ends. CDR3 in DNA: TGTGCCAGCAGCCTCGCTGCGTATTCACCCCTCCACTTT. Its translation: CASSLAAYSPLHF.

The rearrangement uses TRBV6-2 or TRBV6-3 and TRBJ2-2, with D hard to call. CDR3 size: 12 residues. Germline assignment: CDR1 MNHEY and CDR2 SVGEGT. V was shortened by 3 bases and J by 6 bases, with 5 bases between the two germline ends. CDR3 sequence (DNA): TGTGCCAGCAGTTATGCGGCCGGGGAGCTGTTTTTT. This translates into CASSYAAGELFF.

This clone was recorded once. This chain uses TRBV12-2 with TRBJ2-2; TRBD2, the D gene given by the table, was not confirmed from the DNA. TRBV12-2 is marked as a pseudogene. This CDR3 spans 17 amino acids. This CDR3 is CASRLDWREYGTGELFF. The CDR3 nucleotides are TGTGCAAGTCGCTTAGACTGGCGGGAGTATGGCACCGGGGAGCTGTTTTTT.